The 18 T cell receptor beta chains in this list originate from one sample, sequenced in a study of shared clonotypes between healthy human individuals. Profiled with immunoSEQ multiplex PCR; TCRdb holds only in-frame clones, not every one. The sample records 400,000 to 500,000 clones, over 60% being singletons. Input material: PBMCs. Receptors originate from a woman between 40 and 55 years old in good health. Some clones in this sample may be carry-over from other donors' samples.

Here the CDR3 reads CASLLGRGHQPQHF. The CDR3 bases are TGTGCCAGCCTATTAGGCCGGGGTCATCAGCCCCAGCATTTT. The V gene is TRBV28, the J gene TRBJ1-5; no clear D. This CDR3 spans 14 amino acids. Germline V lookup: CDR1 MDHEN, CDR2 SYDVKM. Trimming took off 8 bases at V and 5 bases at J, with 16 bases between the two ends.

The chain carries TRBV4-1 and TRBJ2-6, with D unclear. CDR3 length: 15 amino acids. Germline lookup yields CDR1 MGHRA and CDR2 YSYEKL. With 0 bases removed from V and 2 bases from J, the gap between germline ends came to 5 bases. CDR3 in amino acids: CASSQDFPGANVLTF. Here the CDR3 DNA reads TGCGCCAGCAGCCAAGACTTCCCTGGGGCCAACGTCCTGACTTTC.

The V gene is TRBV4-3, the J gene TRBJ1-2; 8 bases are shared with TRBD1. This CDR3 is built from 16 residues. In germline, CDR1 is LGHNA, CDR2 YSLEER. V gave up 1 base and J gave up 8 bases; unmatched junction bases: 12. The CDR3: CASSQADRVRIGGYTF. For the CDR3, the DNA is TGCGCCAGCAGCCAAGCGGACAGGGTTAGAATTGGCGGCTACACCTTC.

As regards this clone: This clone may be a read error of a much larger clone one base away. The same CDR3 can be traced to other DNA sequences in this sample. The chain couples TRBV5-1 to TRBJ2-3, with 11 nucleotides matching TRBD2. Germline V CDR1 and CDR2: SGHRS, YFSETQ. The trim removed 3 bases at V and 7 bases at J, leaving 7 bases unmatched. The CDR3 runs 15 residues. CDR3 sequence: CASSYGTSGGHTQYF. The CDR3 DNA follows: TGCGCCAGCAGCTACGGGACTAGCGGAGGGCATACGCAGTATTTT.

The chain has TRBV19 and TRBJ2-3; D might be TRBD2 (6 bases). Germline CDR1 reads LNHDA; CDR2 reads SQIVND (reference sequence). The CDR3 extends over 19 amino acids. Trimming cost V 5 bases and J 4 bases, with 28 bases left between them. CDR3 amino acids: CASSGVPSRTSWEADTQYF. The CDR3 nucleotides read TGTGCCAGTAGTGGGGTCCCTTCCCGAACTAGCTGGGAGGCAGATACGCAGTATTTT. The entire variable domain, with the rest obtained from reference TRBV19 and TRBJ2-3, is as follows: DGGITQSPKYLFRKEGQNVTLSCEQNLNHDAMYWYRQDPGQGLRLIYYSQIVNDFQKGDIAEGYSVSREKKESFPLTVTSAQKNPTAFYLCASSGVPSRTSWEADTQYFGPGTRLTVL.

The V and J genes are TRBV9 and TRBJ1-2; 7 positions agree with TRBD1. V dropped 9 bases and J dropped 2; count of bases not matched to a gene: 7. The V gene's germline CDR1 is SGDLS and CDR2 YYNGEE. The CDR3 covers 13 residues. The CDR3 spells CATQGTVNYGYTF. The CDR3 nucleotides are TGTGCCACCCAGGGGACAGTAAACTATGGCTACACCTTC.

A word on this clone: A far larger clone differs by one base, so this is likely a read error. This chain connects TRBV4-3 to TRBJ2-3, with D unresolved. Trimming left V 0 bases short and J 8 bases short, with 6 bases between. Germline values: CDR1 LGHNA, CDR2 YSLEER. The CDR3 spans 12 residues. CDR3 sequence: CASSQDQVTQYF. In nucleotides, the CDR3 is TGCGCCAGCAGCCAAGATCAAGTTACGCAGTATTTT.

The J gene is TRBJ2-7, the V gene TRBV27; D may be TRBD2 (6 bases). CDR3 length: 13 residues. Germline CDR1 and CDR2: MNHEY and SMNVEV (reference sequence). Trimming removed 0 bases from V and 6 bases from J, with 9 bases in between. The CDR3 nucleotides are TGTGCCAGCAGTTTATCGGGGGGTGGCGAGCAGTACTTC. Translating it yields CASSLSGGGEQYF.

This rearrangement joins TRBV4-2 to TRBJ2-1, with TRBD2 matching over 11 bases. With 1 base clipped from V and 5 bases from J, the junction kept 7 bases outside the gene matches. This CDR3 comprises 17 residues. Germline V gene lookup returns CDR1 LGHNA and CDR2 YNFKEQ. CDR3 protein: CASSQGAGLAGNNEQFF. CDR3 in DNA: TGTGCCAGCAGCCAAGGCGCAGGACTAGCGGGTAACAATGAGCAGTTCTTC.

The rearrangement links TRBV30 to TRBJ2-7; 7 bases fit TRBD1. After removal of 2 bases from V and 4 bases from J, the junction contained 8 bases not matched to a gene. The CDR3 has 14 amino acids. Looked up from germline, CDR1 is GTSNPN and CDR2 is SVGIG (reference sequence). The CDR3 loop is CAWSPPRGKYEQYF. CDR3 DNA sequence: TGTGCCTGGAGTCCCCCCAGGGGGAAATACGAGCAGTACTTC.

The V call is TRBV7-9, the J call TRBJ2-7; 8 bases match TRBD2. The ends lost 0 bases at V and 4 bases at J; junction bases unmatched: 8. Looked up from germline, CDR1 is SEHNR and CDR2 is FQNEAQ (reference sequence). The CDR3 contains 16 residues. The CDR3 DNA sequence: TGTGCCAGCAGCTTAGCCGGGGCGGGAGGAAGGTACGAGCAGTACTTC. Translating gives CASSLAGAGGRYEQYF.

J is TRBJ2-7 and V is TRBV7-2; D remains ambiguous. Trimming took off 3 bases at V and 0 bases at J, with 6 bases between the two ends. Germline CDR1 is SGHTA and CDR2 is FQGNSA. The CDR3 is 13 amino acids. This CDR3 is CASSLTYSYEQYF. CDR3 DNA: TGTGCCAGCAGCTTGACTTACTCCTACGAGCAGTACTTC.

The genes are TRBV5-1 and TRBJ2-7; D may be TRBD2 (6 bases). There are 15 residues in the CDR3. Germline loops: CDR1 SGHRS, CDR2 YFSETQ. V lost 0 bases and J 1 base, leaving 11 bases between the germline ends. Here the CDR3 DNA reads TGCGCCAGCAGCTTGGGCCCGGGGGAGTCCTACGAGCAGTACTTC. Translating gives CASSLGPGESYEQYF.

This rearrangement joins TRBV28 to TRBJ1-1; no definite D call. The V gene lost 7 bases and the J gene lost 2 bases, with 5 bases spanning the gap. CDR3 length: 11 residues. CDR1 and CDR2 from the germline V gene are MDHEN and SYDVKM. The CDR3 coding sequence is TGTGCCAGCACTTTCAACACTGAAGCTTTCTTT. This encodes CASTFNTEAFF.

The chain combines TRBV27 with TRBJ1-2; tentative D call: TRBD1 (5 bases). V was clipped by 4 bases and J by 4 bases, with 10 bases between them. CDR3 length: 13 residues. Germline V lookup: CDR1 MNHEY, CDR2 SMNVEV (reference sequence). CDR3 residues: CASSWGNGYGYTF. CDR3 DNA: TGTGCCAGCAGTTGGGGGAATGGCTATGGCTACACCTTC.

In regard to this clone: Germline and junction disagree at one end, which may indicate a read error. This rearrangement joins TRBV27 to TRBJ2-1, with TRBD2 matching over 8 bases. Per germline, CDR1 MNHEY and CDR2 SMNVEV (reference sequence). The length of the CDR3 is 14 residues. The CDR3 reads CASSFQAGALQCVF. Here the CDR3 DNA reads TGTGCCAGCAGTTTCCAAGCGGGGGCCCTACAATGCGTCTTC.

V and J are TRBV28 and TRBJ2-2, with D perhaps assigned TRBD1 or TRBD2 (5 bases each). The germline V and J ends were trimmed by 2 bases and 3 bases, with 13 bases remaining between them. The CDR3 loop spans 16 amino acids. CDR1 is MDHEN, CDR2 SYDVKM, per germline. The CDR3 loop is CASSLGVRGYTGELFF. DNA for the CDR3: TGTGCCAGCAGTTTAGGCGTTCGGGGCTACACCGGGGAGCTGTTTTTT.

In regard to this clone: The identical CDR3 is also encoded by other nucleotide sequences in the sample. The chain joins TRBV2 to TRBJ2-1; 7 positions agree with TRBD2. The germline V gene has CDR1 SNHLY and CDR2 FYNNEI. There are 14 residues in the CDR3. Trimming cost V 6 bases and J 0 bases; bases outside gene matches: 2. The CDR3 DNA follows: TGTGCCAGCAGGCGGGAGAACTCCTACAATGAGCAGTTCTTC. Residues: CASRRENSYNEQFF.